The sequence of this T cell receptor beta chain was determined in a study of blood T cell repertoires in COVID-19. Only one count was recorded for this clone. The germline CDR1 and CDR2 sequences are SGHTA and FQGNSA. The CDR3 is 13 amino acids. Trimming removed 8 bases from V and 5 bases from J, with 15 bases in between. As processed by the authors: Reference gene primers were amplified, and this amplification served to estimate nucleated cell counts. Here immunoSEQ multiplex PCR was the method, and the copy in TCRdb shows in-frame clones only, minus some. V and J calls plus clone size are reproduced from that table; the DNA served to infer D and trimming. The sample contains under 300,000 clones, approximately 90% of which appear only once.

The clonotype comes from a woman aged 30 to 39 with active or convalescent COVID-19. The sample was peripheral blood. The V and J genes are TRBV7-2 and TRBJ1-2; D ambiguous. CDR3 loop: CASGSSPTYGYTF. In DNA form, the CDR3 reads TGTGCCAGCGGGTCTTCCCCGACTTATGGCTACACCTTC.